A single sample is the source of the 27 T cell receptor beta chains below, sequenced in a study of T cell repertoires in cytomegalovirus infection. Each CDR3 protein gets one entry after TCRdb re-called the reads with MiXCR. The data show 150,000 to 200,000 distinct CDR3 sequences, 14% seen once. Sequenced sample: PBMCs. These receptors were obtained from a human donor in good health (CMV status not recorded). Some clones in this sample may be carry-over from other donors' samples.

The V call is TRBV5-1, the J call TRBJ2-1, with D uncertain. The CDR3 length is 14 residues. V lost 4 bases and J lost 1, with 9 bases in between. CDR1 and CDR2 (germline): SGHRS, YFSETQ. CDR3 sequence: CASSLDASYNEQFF. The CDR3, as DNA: TGCGCCAGCAGCCTGGATGCATCCTACAATGAGCAGTTCTTC. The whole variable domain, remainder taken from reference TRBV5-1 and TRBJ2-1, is KAGVTQTPRYLIKTRGQQVTLSCSPISGHRSVSWYQQTPGQGLQFLFEYFSETQRNKGNFPGRFSGRQFSNSRSEMNVSTLELGDSALYLCASSLDASYNEQFFGPGTRLTVL.

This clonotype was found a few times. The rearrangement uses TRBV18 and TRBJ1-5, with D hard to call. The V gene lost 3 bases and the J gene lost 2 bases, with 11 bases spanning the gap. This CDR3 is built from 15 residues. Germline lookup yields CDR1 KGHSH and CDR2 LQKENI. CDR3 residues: CASSPLAVRNQPQHF. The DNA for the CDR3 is TGTGCCAGCTCACCCCTGGCAGTTCGCAATCAGCCCCAGCATTTT.

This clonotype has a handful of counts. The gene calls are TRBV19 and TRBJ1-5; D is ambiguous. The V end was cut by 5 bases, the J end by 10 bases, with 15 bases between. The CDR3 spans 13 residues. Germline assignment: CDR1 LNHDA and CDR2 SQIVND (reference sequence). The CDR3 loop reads CASSPLFRNPQHF. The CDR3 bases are TGTGCCAGTAGTCCCTTGTTCCGAAACCCCCAGCATTTT.

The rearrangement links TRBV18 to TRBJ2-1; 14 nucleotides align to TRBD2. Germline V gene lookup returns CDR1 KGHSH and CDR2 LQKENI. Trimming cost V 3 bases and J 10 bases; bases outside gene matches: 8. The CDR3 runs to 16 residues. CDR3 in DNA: TGTGCCAGCTCACCTGACCGACTAGCGGGGGGGCCGGAGCAGTTCTTC. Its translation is CASSPDRLAGGPEQFF.

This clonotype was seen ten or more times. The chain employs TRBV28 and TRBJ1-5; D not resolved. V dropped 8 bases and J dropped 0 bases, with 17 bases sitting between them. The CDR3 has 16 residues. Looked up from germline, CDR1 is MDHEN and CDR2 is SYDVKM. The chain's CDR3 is CASSSVVLDSNQPQHF. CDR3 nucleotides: TGTGCCAGCTCCTCGGTGGTGCTGGATAGCAATCAGCCCCAGCATTTT.

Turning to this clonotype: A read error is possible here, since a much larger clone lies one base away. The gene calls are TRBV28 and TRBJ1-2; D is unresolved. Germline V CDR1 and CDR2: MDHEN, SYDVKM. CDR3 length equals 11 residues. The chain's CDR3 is CASRTFYDYTF. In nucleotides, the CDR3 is TGTGCCAGCCGGACTTTTTATGACTACACCTTC.

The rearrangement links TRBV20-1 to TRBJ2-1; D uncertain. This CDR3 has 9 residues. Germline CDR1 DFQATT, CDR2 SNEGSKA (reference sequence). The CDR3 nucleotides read TGCAGGGCAAGCAATGAGCAGTTCTTC. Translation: CRASNEQFF.

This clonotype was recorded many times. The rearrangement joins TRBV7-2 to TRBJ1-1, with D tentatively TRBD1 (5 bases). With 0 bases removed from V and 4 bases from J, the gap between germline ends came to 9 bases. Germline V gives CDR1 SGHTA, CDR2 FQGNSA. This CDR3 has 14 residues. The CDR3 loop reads CASSLAGVSTEAFF. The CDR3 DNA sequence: TGTGCCAGCAGCTTAGCGGGGGTTTCCACTGAAGCTTTCTTT.

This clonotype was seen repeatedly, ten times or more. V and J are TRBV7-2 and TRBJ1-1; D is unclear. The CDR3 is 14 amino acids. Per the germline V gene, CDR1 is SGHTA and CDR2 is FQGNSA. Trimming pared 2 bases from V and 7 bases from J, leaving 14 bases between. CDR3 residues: CASSLTGRANEAFF. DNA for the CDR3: TGTGCCAGCAGCTTAACGGGGAGGGCAAATGAAGCTTTCTTT.

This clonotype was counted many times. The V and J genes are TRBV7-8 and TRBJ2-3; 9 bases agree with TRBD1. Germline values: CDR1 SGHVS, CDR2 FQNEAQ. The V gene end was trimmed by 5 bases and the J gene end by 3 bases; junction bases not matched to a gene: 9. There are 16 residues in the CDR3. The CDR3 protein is CASSPKGQGRTDTQYF. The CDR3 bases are TGTGCCAGCAGCCCGAAGGGACAGGGAAGGACAGATACGCAGTATTTT.

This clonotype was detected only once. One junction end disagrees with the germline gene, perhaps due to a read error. CDR3 protein: CSARDLWDRGPSLLHF. In DNA form, the CDR3 reads TGCAGTGCTAGAGATCTTTGGGACAGGGGGCCGTCACTCCTCCACTTT. The J gene is TRBJ1-6, the V gene TRBV20-1; 12 bases align to TRBD1. CDR1 and CDR2 (germline): DFQATT, SNEGSKA (reference sequence). The CDR3 extends over 16 amino acids.

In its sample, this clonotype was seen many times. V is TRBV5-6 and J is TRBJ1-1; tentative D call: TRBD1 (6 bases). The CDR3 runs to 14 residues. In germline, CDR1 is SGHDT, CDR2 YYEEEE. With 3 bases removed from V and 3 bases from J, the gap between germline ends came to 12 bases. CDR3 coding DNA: TGTGCCAGCAGCTCGAGGGGGGCGGACACTGAAGCTTTCTTT. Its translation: CASSSRGADTEAFF.

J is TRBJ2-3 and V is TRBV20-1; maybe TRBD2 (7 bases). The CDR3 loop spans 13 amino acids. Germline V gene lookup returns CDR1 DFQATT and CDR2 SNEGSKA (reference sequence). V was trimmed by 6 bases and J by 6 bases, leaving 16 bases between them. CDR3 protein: CSAQRGGADTQYF. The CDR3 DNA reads TGCAGTGCCCAACGAGGGGGGGCGGATACGCAGTATTTT.

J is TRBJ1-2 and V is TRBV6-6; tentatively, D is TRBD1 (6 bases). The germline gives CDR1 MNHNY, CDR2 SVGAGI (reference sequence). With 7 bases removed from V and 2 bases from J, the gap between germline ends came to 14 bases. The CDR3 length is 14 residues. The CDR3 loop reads CASTLDRTNYGYTF. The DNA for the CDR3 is TGTGCCAGCACACTGGACAGAACCAACTATGGCTACACCTTC.

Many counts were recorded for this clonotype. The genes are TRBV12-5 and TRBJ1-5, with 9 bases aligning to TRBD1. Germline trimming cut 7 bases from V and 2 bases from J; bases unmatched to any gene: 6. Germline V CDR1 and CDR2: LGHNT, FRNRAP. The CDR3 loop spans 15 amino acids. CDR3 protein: CASAPRDRGNQPQHF. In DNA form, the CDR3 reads TGTGCTAGTGCCCCCCGGGACAGGGGCAATCAGCCCCAGCATTTT.

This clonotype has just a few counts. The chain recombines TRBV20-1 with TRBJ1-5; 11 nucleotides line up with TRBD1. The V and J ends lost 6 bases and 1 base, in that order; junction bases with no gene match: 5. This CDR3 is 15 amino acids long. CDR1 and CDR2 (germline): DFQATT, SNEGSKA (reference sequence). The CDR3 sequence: CSAPRDRGSNQPQHF. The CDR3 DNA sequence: TGCAGTGCCCCGAGGGACAGGGGGAGCAATCAGCCCCAGCATTTT.

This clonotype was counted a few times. The CDR3: CASSPDQRSGNEQFF. The CDR3 DNA reads TGTGCCAGCAGTCCCGACCAGAGGAGTGGTAATGAGCAGTTCTTC. The V gene is TRBV28, the J gene TRBJ2-1; D remains unclear. The CDR3 has 15 amino acids. Germline assignment: CDR1 MDHEN and CDR2 SYDVKM. V gave up 5 bases and J gave up 7 bases, with 18 bases separating them.

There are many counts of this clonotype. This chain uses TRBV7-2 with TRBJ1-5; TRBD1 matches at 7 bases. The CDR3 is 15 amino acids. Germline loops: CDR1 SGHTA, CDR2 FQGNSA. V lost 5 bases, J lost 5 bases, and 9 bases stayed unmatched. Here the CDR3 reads CASSGGTALDQPQHF. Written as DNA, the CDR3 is TGTGCCAGCAGCGGAGGGACAGCTCTTGATCAGCCCCAGCATTTT.

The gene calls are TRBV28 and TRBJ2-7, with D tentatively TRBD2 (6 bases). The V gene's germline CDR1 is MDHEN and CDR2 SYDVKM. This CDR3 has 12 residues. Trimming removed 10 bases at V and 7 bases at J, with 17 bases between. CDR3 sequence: CAMSTSAGEQYF. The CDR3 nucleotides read TGTGCCATGTCGACTTCCGCGGGGGAGCAGTACTTC.

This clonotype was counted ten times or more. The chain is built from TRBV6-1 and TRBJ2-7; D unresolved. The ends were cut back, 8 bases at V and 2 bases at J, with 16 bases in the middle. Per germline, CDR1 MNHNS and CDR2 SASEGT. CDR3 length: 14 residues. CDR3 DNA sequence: TGTGCCAGCGTCTGGGCTGCATCAACCTACGAGCAGTACTTC. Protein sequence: CASVWAASTYEQYF.

CDR3 in amino acids: CASSLAGGGRETQYF. The CDR3 DNA is TGTGCCAGCAGCTTAGCGGGGGGGGGGCGGGAGACCCAGTACTTC. The chain carries TRBV11-2 and TRBJ2-5, with 8 bases aligning to TRBD2. The CDR3 is made up of 15 amino acids. V lost 1 base and J lost 5; bases outside the gene matches: 6. Germline-derived CDR1 and CDR2 are SGHAT and FQNNGV.

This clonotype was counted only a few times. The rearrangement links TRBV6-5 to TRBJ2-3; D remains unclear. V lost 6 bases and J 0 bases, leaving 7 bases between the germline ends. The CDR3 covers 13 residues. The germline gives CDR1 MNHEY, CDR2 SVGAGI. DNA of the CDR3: TGTGCCAGCAGAGGGTTTAGCACAGATACGCAGTATTTT. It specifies CASRGFSTDTQYF.

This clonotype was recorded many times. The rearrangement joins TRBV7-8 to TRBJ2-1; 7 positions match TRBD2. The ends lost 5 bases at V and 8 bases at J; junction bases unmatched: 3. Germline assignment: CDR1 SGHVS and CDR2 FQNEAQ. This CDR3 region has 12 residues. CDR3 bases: TGTGCCAGCAGCCTGACTAGCCATGAGCAGTTCTTC. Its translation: CASSLTSHEQFF.

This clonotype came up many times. CDR3 DNA: TGTGCCTTTAAGAGGGGGGTGTCCTACGAGCAGTACTTC. Translated, it gives CAFKRGVSYEQYF. J is TRBJ2-7 and V is TRBV5-4, with D perhaps TRBD1 or TRBD2 (6 bases each). This CDR3 comprises 13 residues. Deletions cut 10 bases from V and 1 base from J, with 15 bases between. Germline lookup yields CDR1 SGHNT and CDR2 YYREEE (reference sequence).

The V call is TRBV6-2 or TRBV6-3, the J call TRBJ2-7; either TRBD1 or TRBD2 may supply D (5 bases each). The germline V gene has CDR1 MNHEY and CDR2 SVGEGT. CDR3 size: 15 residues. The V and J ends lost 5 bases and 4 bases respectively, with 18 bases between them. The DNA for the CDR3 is TGTGCCAGCAGTCGCCTCCGGGACGAATCGTACGAGCAGTACTTC. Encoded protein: CASSRLRDESYEQYF.

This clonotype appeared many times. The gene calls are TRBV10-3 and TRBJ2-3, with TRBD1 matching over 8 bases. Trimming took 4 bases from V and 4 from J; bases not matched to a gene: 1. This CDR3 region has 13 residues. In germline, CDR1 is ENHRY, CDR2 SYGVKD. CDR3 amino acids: CAISGTGSDTQYF. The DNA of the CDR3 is TGTGCCATCAGTGGGACAGGGTCAGATACGCAGTATTTT.

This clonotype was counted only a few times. Written as DNA, the CDR3 is TGCAGCGTTGGACAGTACACTGAAGCTTTCTTT. Its translation is CSVGQYTEAFF. V and J are TRBV29-1 and TRBJ1-1; possible D gene TRBD1, 5 bases. The V gene lost 4 bases and the J gene lost 3 bases, with 6 bases spanning the gap. Looked up from germline, CDR1 is SQVTM and CDR2 is ANQGSEA. The CDR3 extends over 11 amino acids.